The clone carrying this T cell receptor (beta chain) was detected a few times. The sample is drawn from a study of identifying expanded T cells in peripheral blood. This CDR3 contains 18 residues. With 0 bases clipped from V and 4 bases from J, the junction kept 12 bases outside the gene matches. CDR1 KGHSH and CDR2 LQKENI come from the germline V gene. Some clones are missing from TCRdb's copy, which holds only in-frame ones; the method was immunoSEQ multiplex PCR. Of approximately 90,000 clones in the sample, 86% were seen once. The chain is built from TRBV18 and TRBJ1-2; 9 bases agree with TRBD1. Input material: blood. This receptor was taken from a person aged 18 to 75 in good health. CDR3 coding DNA: TGTGCCAGCTCACCACCGGGCATAAGGGACAGGGCCTTCTATGGCTACACCTTC. Protein product: CASSPPGIRDRAFYGYTF.